This TCR beta chain was sequenced during a study of cytomegalovirus exposure and HLA in healthy donors. Study details: The same platform as the approximately 660 first-cohort repertoires was used for the 100 to 150 validation repertoires, a later analysis reported.

Study-level points and caveats: Among TCR sequences, most were rare, though some public TCRs appeared in many donors.

Donors came from a validation cohort of some 110 subjects, distinct from the first 666-subject cohort. Profiling relied on immunoSEQ multiplex PCR, and the TCRdb table lists in-frame clones only, not all of them. The sample records approximately 200,000 clones, around 88% being singletons. The V gene's germline CDR1 is MDHEN and CDR2 SYDVKM. V lost 6 bases and J lost 9; bases outside the gene matches: 19. CDR3 length equals 17 residues. As for this clone: The target antigen is unknown.

The specimen sequenced was PBMCs. The chain combines TRBV28 with TRBJ2-5, with TRBD1 matching 10 bases. This clonotype was obtained from a young woman in good health and CMV-seronegative. CDR3 DNA: TGTGCCAGCAGACTCAGACAGGGGGCGCCCCTAAGAATGGCCCAGTACTTC. Its protein product is CASRLRQGAPLRMAQYF. The whole variable domain, remainder taken from reference TRBV28 and TRBJ2-5, is DVKVTQSSRYLVKRTGEKVFLECVQDMDHENMFWYRQDPGLGLRLIYFSYDVKMKEKGDIPEGYSVSREKKERFSLILESASTNQTSMYLCASRLRQGAPLRMAQYFGPGTRLLVL.